These 32 T cell receptor beta chains share one sample of origin, sequenced in a study of blood T cell repertoires in COVID-19. The assay was immunoSEQ multiplex PCR, and TCRdb's table has in-frame clones only and misses some. The sample has approximately 100,000 clones, 70% to 90% seen once; the top ten hold around 12%. The sequenced material came from peripheral blood. All receptors come from a human donor in a cohort sampled during active COVID-19.

The V call is TRBV19, the J call TRBJ1-5, with D unclear. This CDR3 has 13 amino acids. V was cut by 5 bases and J by 3 bases, with 8 bases left in between. From germline, CDR1 is LNHDA and CDR2 SQIVND (reference sequence). The CDR3: CASSLAYNQPQHF. CDR3 sequence (DNA): TGTGCCAGTAGTTTGGCATACAATCAGCCCCAGCATTTT. The entire variable domain, with the rest obtained from reference TRBV19 and TRBJ1-5, is as follows: DGGITQSPKYLFRKEGQNVTLSCEQNLNHDAMYWYRQDPGQGLRLIYYSQIVNDFQKGDIAEGYSVSREKKESFPLTVTSAQKNPTAFYLCASSLAYNQPQHFGDGTRLSIL.

J is TRBJ2-5 and V is TRBV19; TRBD1 matches at 8 bases. The CDR3 is 14 residues long. V gave up 7 bases and J gave up 7 bases; unmatched junction bases: 11. CDR1 is LNHDA, CDR2 SQIVND, per germline (reference sequence). Here the CDR3 reads CASTPDRAWGTQYF. In DNA form, the CDR3 reads TGTGCCAGTACGCCGGACAGGGCGTGGGGGACCCAGTACTTC.

The V and J genes are TRBV18 and TRBJ2-1, with TRBD2 matching 13 bases. V lost 3 bases and J lost 6; bases outside the gene matches: 5. Per germline, CDR1 KGHSH and CDR2 LQKENI. The CDR3 totals 16 residues. The CDR3 here is CASSPPTSGGANEQFF. The CDR3 nucleotides read TGTGCCAGCTCACCCCCAACTAGCGGGGGGGCCAATGAGCAGTTCTTC.

The chain links TRBV10-1 to TRBJ1-5; D gene uncertain. CDR3 length: 15 residues. The germline V gene encodes CDR1 WNHNN and CDR2 SYGVQD (reference sequence). The germline V and J ends were trimmed by 6 bases and 2 bases, with 14 bases remaining between them. The CDR3 loop is CASSPQRIGNQPQHF. CDR3 bases: TGCGCCAGCAGCCCCCAGAGGATCGGCAATCAGCCCCAGCATTTT.

The chain couples TRBV5-4 to TRBJ1-3; tentative D call: TRBD1 (6 bases). V was cut by 4 bases and J by 3 bases, with 11 bases left in between. The CDR3 length is 14 residues. Per germline, CDR1 SGHNT and CDR2 YYREEE (reference sequence). This CDR3 reads CASSPRGGGNTIYF. The DNA of the CDR3 is TGTGCCAGCAGCCCGAGGGGGGGTGGAAACACCATATATTTT.

The chain couples TRBV5-1 to TRBJ2-2, with 9 nucleotides matching TRBD1. Trimming at V came to 6 bases and at J to 0 bases, leaving 9 bases not matched to a gene. CDR3 length equals 17 residues. CDR1 and CDR2 (germline): SGHRS, YFSETQ. The CDR3 spells CASTLSTGGSNTGELFF. The CDR3 DNA reads as TGCGCCAGCACCCTTTCGACAGGGGGTTCGAACACCGGGGAGCTGTTTTTT.

The chain recombines TRBV11-2 with TRBJ2-1, with 11 nucleotides matching TRBD2. CDR3 length: 13 residues. The germline V gene has CDR1 SGHAT and CDR2 FQNNGV. The trim removed 3 bases at V and 14 bases at J, leaving 6 bases unmatched. The CDR3 spells CASSLNSGGGEFF. The CDR3 DNA is TGTGCCAGCAGCTTGAATAGCGGGGGGGGCGAGTTCTTC.

The table lists this clone with a count of one. The chain uses TRBV4-1 and TRBJ1-1; D may be TRBD1 (5 bases). Trimming left V 1 base short and J 3 bases short, with 12 bases between. The CDR3 is 15 residues long. Looked up from germline, CDR1 is MGHRA and CDR2 is YSYEKL. CDR3 DNA: TGCGCCAGCAGCCAAGGCCTCGCAGGGTACACTGAAGCTTTCTTT. This sequence encodes CASSQGLAGYTEAFF.

CDR3 in amino acids: CASSYTRDRGYSPLHF. CDR3 DNA: TGTGCCAGCAGTTACACCCGGGACAGGGGTTATTCACCCCTCCACTTT. The chain links TRBV6-5 to TRBJ1-6; 10 bases agree with TRBD1. The germline gives CDR1 MNHEY, CDR2 SVGAGI. The CDR3 runs 16 residues. The ends lost 2 bases at V and 8 bases at J; junction bases unmatched: 6.

V and J are TRBV5-5 and TRBJ2-7; D is perhaps TRBD2 (5 bases). The CDR3 contains 12 residues. V lost 4 bases and J lost 9, with 14 bases in between. Looked up from germline, CDR1 is SGHKS and CDR2 is YYEKEE (reference sequence). The DNA for the CDR3 is TGTGCCAGCAGCGACGATCTAGCAACGCAGTACTTC. Protein sequence: CASSDDLATQYF.

The genes are TRBV6-5 and TRBJ2-1; a possible D gene is TRBD2 (5 bases). V shed 6 bases and J shed 11 bases, with 14 bases lying between them. Germline lookup yields CDR1 MNHEY and CDR2 SVGAGI. The CDR3 contains 12 residues. CDR3 in amino acids: CASRPLRDQQFF. The CDR3, as DNA: TGTGCCAGCAGGCCCCTCCGGGATCAGCAGTTCTTC.

The chain combines TRBV27 with TRBJ1-2, with 10 bases lining up with TRBD1. V trimming: 5 bases; J trimming: 0 bases; junction bases outside the gene matches: 15. This CDR3 spans 19 amino acids. Germline values: CDR1 MNHEY, CDR2 SMNVEV (reference sequence). CDR3 sequence (DNA): TGTGCCAGCAGTGCTCTCGGGACAGGGGTTCCCTTAGCTAACTATGGCTACACCTTC. Translated, it gives CASSALGTGVPLANYGYTF.

This clone was recorded once. The J gene is TRBJ1-1, the V gene TRBV9; D ambiguous. Germline lookup yields CDR1 SGDLS and CDR2 YYNGEE. V shed 4 bases and J shed 8 bases, with 15 bases lying between them. The CDR3 spans 13 residues. The CDR3 loop reads CASSLDFAGEAFF. The CDR3 DNA reads TGTGCCAGCAGCCTCGACTTTGCTGGGGAAGCTTTCTTT.

This clone was counted a single time. V gene TRBV9 combines with J gene TRBJ2-2; TRBD1 might be the D (6 bases). V dropped 3 bases and J dropped 4 bases, with 16 bases sitting between them. Germline V CDR1 and CDR2: SGDLS, YYNGEE. The length of the CDR3 is 16 residues. The CDR3 coding sequence is TGTGCCAGCAGCGCTGGTACCGGGACAACCACCGGGGAGCTGTTTTTT. Residues: CASSAGTGTTTGELFF.

V usage is TRBV5-5 and J usage is TRBJ1-6; TRBD1 matches at 8 bases. This CDR3 has 15 amino acids. CDR1 SGHKS and CDR2 YYEKEE come from the germline V gene (reference sequence). J lost 6 bases, V lost 4 bases, and 6 bases had no gene match. CDR3 bases: TGTGCCAGCAGCCCTCCGGGACAGGTTAATTCACCCCTCCACTTT. Translated: CASSPPGQVNSPLHF.

V is TRBV7-9 and J is TRBJ2-7; 14 bases agree with TRBD2. The CDR3 extends over 14 amino acids. Trimming removed 3 bases from V and 6 bases from J; junction bases left unmatched: 1. CDR1 and CDR2 (germline): SEHNR, FQNEAQ (reference sequence). The CDR3 DNA reads TGTGCCAGCAGCTTCGGACTAGCGGGAGGCGAGCAGTACTTC. Its translation: CASSFGLAGGEQYF.

The gene calls are TRBV7-2 and TRBJ2-3, with D possibly TRBD1 on 6 matching bases. This CDR3 region has 15 residues. Trimming shortened V by 5 bases and J by 4 bases, and 16 bases separated the two germline ends. Looked up from germline, CDR1 is SGHTA and CDR2 is FQGNSA. The DNA of the CDR3 is TGTGCCAGCAGCCGCAAACAGGGAATGTCAGATACGCAGTATTTT. As protein: CASSRKQGMSDTQYF.

The rearrangement joins TRBV12-3 or TRBV12-4 to TRBJ1-1, with a tentative D call TRBD1 (5 bases). This CDR3 spans 13 amino acids. V was shortened by 5 bases and J by 1 base, with 8 bases between the two germline ends. CDR3 nucleotides: TGTGCCAGCAGTCGTCAGGGGAACACTGAAGCTTTCTTT. It specifies CASSRQGNTEAFF.

The rearrangement joins TRBV27 to TRBJ2-7, with 8 bases that match TRBD2. Germline loops: CDR1 MNHEY, CDR2 SMNVEV (reference sequence). CDR3 length equals 14 residues. V was pared by 3 bases and J by 6 bases, with 7 bases of the junction left unmatched. The CDR3 sequence: CASSLGREEVEQYF. The CDR3 DNA follows: TGTGCCAGCAGTTTGGGGCGGGAGGAGGTCGAGCAGTACTTC.

This clone was seen once. V gene TRBV6-6 combines with J gene TRBJ2-2, with D perhaps TRBD2 (5 bases). Germline CDR1 and CDR2: MNHNY and SVGAGI (reference sequence). The ends were cut back, 7 bases at V and 0 bases at J, with 12 bases in the middle. There are 15 residues in the CDR3. In nucleotides, the CDR3 is TGTGCCAGCAACCGGGGTTCCGCGAACACCGGGGAGCTGTTTTTT. Protein: CASNRGSANTGELFF.

This clone was counted only a few times. A read error may account for a junction end that differs from germline. This CDR3 is CASSPRGGQETF. DNA for the CDR3: TGTGCCAGTAGTCCGCGGGGAGGCCAGGAGACTTTC. The rearrangement joins TRBV19 to TRBJ2-7, with D perhaps matching TRBD2 (6 bases). The CDR3 has 12 residues. CDR1 and CDR2 (germline): LNHDA, SQIVND (reference sequence). Complete variable domain (other parts from reference TRBV19 and TRBJ2-7): DGGITQSPKYLFRKEGQNVTLSCEQNLNHDAMYWYRQDPGQGLRLIYYSQIVNDFQKGDIAEGYSVSREKKESFPLTVTSAQKNPTAFYLCASSPRGGQETFGPGTRLTVT.

This clone was observed a single time. The chain combines TRBV3-1 (or the pseudogene TRBV3-2) with TRBJ1-4; TRBD1 might be the D (5 bases). The ends were cut back, 3 bases at V and 5 bases at J, with 10 bases in the middle. The germline V gene has CDR1 LGHDT and CDR2 YNNKEL (reference sequence). The CDR3 has 14 amino acids. Here the CDR3 reads CASSHSAGNEKLFF. For the CDR3, the DNA is TGTGCCAGCAGCCATTCGGCAGGGAATGAAAAACTGTTTTTT.

This clone was recorded only once. The chain recombines TRBV12-5 with TRBJ2-7; maybe TRBD1 (5 bases). The CDR3 is 16 amino acids. Trimming shortened V by 5 bases and J by 6 bases, and 23 bases separated the two germline ends. In germline, CDR1 is LGHNT, CDR2 FRNRAP. The CDR3 DNA reads TGTGCTAGTGGTCCTATCCAGGGAAGTGAGGTCCGCGAGCAGTACTTC. As protein: CASGPIQGSEVREQYF.

The V gene is TRBV4-3, the J gene TRBJ1-4, with 7 bases lining up with TRBD1. The CDR3 extends over 16 amino acids. Germline lookup yields CDR1 LGHNA and CDR2 YSLEER. V dropped 4 bases and J dropped 7; count of bases not matched to a gene: 12. The CDR3 spells CASSLAQGVAGEKLFF. The CDR3 region has the DNA TGCGCCAGCAGCCTGGCTCAGGGGGTTGCGGGTGAAAAACTGTTTTTT.

This rearrangement joins TRBV18 to TRBJ2-5; D gene uncertain. In germline, CDR1 is KGHSH, CDR2 LQKENI. Trimming cost V 1 base and J 0 bases, with 6 bases left between them. This CDR3 spans 14 amino acids. Here the CDR3 DNA reads TGTGCCAGCTCACCACTTGGCAACCAAGAGACCCAGTACTTC. Translated, it gives CASSPLGNQETQYF.

The chain recombines TRBV4-3 with TRBJ2-7; D might be TRBD2 (5 bases). The CDR3 is made up of 16 amino acids. V lost 1 base and J lost 2, with 15 bases in between. Germline CDR1 reads LGHNA; CDR2 reads YSLEER. In DNA, the CDR3 is TGCGCCAGCAGCCAAGGTGAGACGGACTTCGCCTACGAGCAGTACTTC. Amino acids: CASSQGETDFAYEQYF.

DNA of the CDR3: TGTGCCAGCAGCGTAGATTTAGGCGGGAAGTCCTACAATGAGCAGTTCTTC. This translates into CASSVDLGGKSYNEQFF. The chain links TRBV9 to TRBJ2-1, with D possibly matching TRBD2 (6 bases). Per germline, CDR1 SGDLS and CDR2 YYNGEE. Trimming pared 0 bases from V and 1 base from J, leaving 14 bases between. The CDR3 is made up of 17 amino acids.

J is TRBJ2-7 and V is TRBV28; TRBD2 matches 8 bases. Germline V gene lookup returns CDR1 MDHEN and CDR2 SYDVKM. The CDR3 consists of 16 residues. Trimming at V came to 7 bases and at J to 2 bases, leaving 13 bases not matched to a gene. The CDR3 DNA sequence: TGTGCCAGCACCAACGGGGGGGGGATTCCTGCCTACGAGCAGTACTTC. Residues: CASTNGGGIPAYEQYF.

The rearrangement joins TRBV7-6 to TRBJ2-7, with TRBD1 identical over 9 bases. Germline V lookup: CDR1 SGHVS, CDR2 FNYEAQ. This CDR3 contains 15 residues. V lost 5 bases, J lost 3 bases, and 8 bases stayed unmatched. CDR3 residues: CASSQGQGPYYEQYF. CDR3 sequence (DNA): TGTGCCAGCAGCCAGGGACAGGGACCGTACTACGAGCAGTACTTC.

The chain uses TRBV4-1 and TRBJ1-2, with D perhaps TRBD1 (6 bases). Trimming removed 10 bases from V and 7 bases from J, with 19 bases in between. Germline V gene sequence: CDR1 MGHRA, CDR2 YSYEKL. This CDR3 has 13 amino acids. In DNA form, the CDR3 reads TGCGCCACCCCGGAAGCAGGGGTGGGTGGCTACACCTTC. It is translated as CATPEAGVGGYTF.

This clone was observed a few times. The chain employs TRBV6-2 or TRBV6-3 and TRBJ2-7, with 7 bases fitting TRBD1. The CDR3 has 15 amino acids. Trimming removed 5 bases from V and 0 bases from J; junction bases left unmatched: 7. Germline CDR1 and CDR2: MNHEY and SVGEGT. This chain's CDR3 is CASSTADRASYEQYF. CDR3 in DNA: TGTGCCAGCAGTACCGCAGACAGGGCCTCCTACGAGCAGTACTTC.

This sequence joins TRBV11-1 and TRBJ1-1; a weak D match, TRBD1 (6 bases). CDR3 length: 13 residues. Germline assignment: CDR1 SGHAT and CDR2 FQDESV (reference sequence). Trimming left V 7 bases short and J 3 bases short, with 12 bases between. As DNA, the CDR3 is TGTGCCAGCAAAGGGGGAAGGGACACTGAAGCTTTCTTT. Its translation is CASKGGRDTEAFF. Drawing the rest from reference TRBV11-1 and TRBJ1-1, the complete variable domain is EAEVAQSPRYKITEKSQAVAFWCDPISGHATLYWYRQILGQGPELLVQFQDESVVDDSQLPKDRFSAERLKGVDSTLKIQPAELGDSAMYLCASKGGRDTEAFFGQGTRLTVV.